The sequence of this T cell receptor (beta chain) was determined in a study of T-cell reconstitution after alpha-beta-depleted transplantation in children. Overall study results and limits: Several hundred expanded graft clones reportedly gave rise to the alpha-beta T cells present about two months after transplant.

For TCRbeta, the library was prepared with unique molecular identifiers. TCRdb reanalysed the PCR reads using MiXCR and keeps one entry per CDR3 protein. The sample consists of almost 600,000 distinct CDR3 sequences, roughly 30% of them appearing once. This CDR3 spans 13 amino acids. The V gene's germline CDR1 is PRHDT and CDR2 FYEKMQ (reference sequence). Trimming pared 6 bases from V and 4 bases from J, leaving 12 bases between. This clonotype appeared a few times. Its cognate antigen is unknown. This TCR came from a boy under two years old with Wiskott-Aldrich syndrome, due to receive a stem cell transplant. V and J are TRBV13 and TRBJ1-2; possibly TRBD1 for D (5 bases). The specimen was PBMCs, collected before TCRalphabeta/CD19-depleted stem cell transplant. The CDR3 sequence: CASRIRGRYGYTF. The CDR3, as DNA: TGTGCCAGCAGAATCCGGGGCCGCTATGGCTACACCTTC.